This section outlines one T cell receptor (beta chain) sequence together with its context. The CDR3 consists of 15 residues. V lost 1 base to trimming and J lost 7 bases; unmatched junction nucleotides: 6. CDR1 is SGHRS, CDR2 YFSETQ, per germline. This sample was included in a study of blood T cell repertoires in COVID-19. Looking at the study overall: Sample material is recorded as cDNA or gDNA derived from T cells, B-cell-depleted T cells, or PBMCs.

Original handling: Scientists estimated how many nucleated cells there were by amplifying reference gene primers. Produced via immunoSEQ multiplex PCR; TCRdb's table is partial and in-frame only. V and J calls and clone size are as listed in that table; D and trimming were resolved from the DNA. The sample holds fewer than 90,000 clones; under 85% are singletons and the top ten take around 14%. The TCR originated in a man aged 60 to 69 with COVID-19, enrolled during active disease. The chain carries TRBV5-1 and TRBJ2-1; TRBD2 agrees at 9 bases. Sequencing was carried out using peripheral blood. The CDR3 here is CASSLYASGTNEQFF. The DNA for the CDR3 is TGCGCCAGCAGCTTGTACGCTAGCGGGACGAATGAGCAGTTCTTC.